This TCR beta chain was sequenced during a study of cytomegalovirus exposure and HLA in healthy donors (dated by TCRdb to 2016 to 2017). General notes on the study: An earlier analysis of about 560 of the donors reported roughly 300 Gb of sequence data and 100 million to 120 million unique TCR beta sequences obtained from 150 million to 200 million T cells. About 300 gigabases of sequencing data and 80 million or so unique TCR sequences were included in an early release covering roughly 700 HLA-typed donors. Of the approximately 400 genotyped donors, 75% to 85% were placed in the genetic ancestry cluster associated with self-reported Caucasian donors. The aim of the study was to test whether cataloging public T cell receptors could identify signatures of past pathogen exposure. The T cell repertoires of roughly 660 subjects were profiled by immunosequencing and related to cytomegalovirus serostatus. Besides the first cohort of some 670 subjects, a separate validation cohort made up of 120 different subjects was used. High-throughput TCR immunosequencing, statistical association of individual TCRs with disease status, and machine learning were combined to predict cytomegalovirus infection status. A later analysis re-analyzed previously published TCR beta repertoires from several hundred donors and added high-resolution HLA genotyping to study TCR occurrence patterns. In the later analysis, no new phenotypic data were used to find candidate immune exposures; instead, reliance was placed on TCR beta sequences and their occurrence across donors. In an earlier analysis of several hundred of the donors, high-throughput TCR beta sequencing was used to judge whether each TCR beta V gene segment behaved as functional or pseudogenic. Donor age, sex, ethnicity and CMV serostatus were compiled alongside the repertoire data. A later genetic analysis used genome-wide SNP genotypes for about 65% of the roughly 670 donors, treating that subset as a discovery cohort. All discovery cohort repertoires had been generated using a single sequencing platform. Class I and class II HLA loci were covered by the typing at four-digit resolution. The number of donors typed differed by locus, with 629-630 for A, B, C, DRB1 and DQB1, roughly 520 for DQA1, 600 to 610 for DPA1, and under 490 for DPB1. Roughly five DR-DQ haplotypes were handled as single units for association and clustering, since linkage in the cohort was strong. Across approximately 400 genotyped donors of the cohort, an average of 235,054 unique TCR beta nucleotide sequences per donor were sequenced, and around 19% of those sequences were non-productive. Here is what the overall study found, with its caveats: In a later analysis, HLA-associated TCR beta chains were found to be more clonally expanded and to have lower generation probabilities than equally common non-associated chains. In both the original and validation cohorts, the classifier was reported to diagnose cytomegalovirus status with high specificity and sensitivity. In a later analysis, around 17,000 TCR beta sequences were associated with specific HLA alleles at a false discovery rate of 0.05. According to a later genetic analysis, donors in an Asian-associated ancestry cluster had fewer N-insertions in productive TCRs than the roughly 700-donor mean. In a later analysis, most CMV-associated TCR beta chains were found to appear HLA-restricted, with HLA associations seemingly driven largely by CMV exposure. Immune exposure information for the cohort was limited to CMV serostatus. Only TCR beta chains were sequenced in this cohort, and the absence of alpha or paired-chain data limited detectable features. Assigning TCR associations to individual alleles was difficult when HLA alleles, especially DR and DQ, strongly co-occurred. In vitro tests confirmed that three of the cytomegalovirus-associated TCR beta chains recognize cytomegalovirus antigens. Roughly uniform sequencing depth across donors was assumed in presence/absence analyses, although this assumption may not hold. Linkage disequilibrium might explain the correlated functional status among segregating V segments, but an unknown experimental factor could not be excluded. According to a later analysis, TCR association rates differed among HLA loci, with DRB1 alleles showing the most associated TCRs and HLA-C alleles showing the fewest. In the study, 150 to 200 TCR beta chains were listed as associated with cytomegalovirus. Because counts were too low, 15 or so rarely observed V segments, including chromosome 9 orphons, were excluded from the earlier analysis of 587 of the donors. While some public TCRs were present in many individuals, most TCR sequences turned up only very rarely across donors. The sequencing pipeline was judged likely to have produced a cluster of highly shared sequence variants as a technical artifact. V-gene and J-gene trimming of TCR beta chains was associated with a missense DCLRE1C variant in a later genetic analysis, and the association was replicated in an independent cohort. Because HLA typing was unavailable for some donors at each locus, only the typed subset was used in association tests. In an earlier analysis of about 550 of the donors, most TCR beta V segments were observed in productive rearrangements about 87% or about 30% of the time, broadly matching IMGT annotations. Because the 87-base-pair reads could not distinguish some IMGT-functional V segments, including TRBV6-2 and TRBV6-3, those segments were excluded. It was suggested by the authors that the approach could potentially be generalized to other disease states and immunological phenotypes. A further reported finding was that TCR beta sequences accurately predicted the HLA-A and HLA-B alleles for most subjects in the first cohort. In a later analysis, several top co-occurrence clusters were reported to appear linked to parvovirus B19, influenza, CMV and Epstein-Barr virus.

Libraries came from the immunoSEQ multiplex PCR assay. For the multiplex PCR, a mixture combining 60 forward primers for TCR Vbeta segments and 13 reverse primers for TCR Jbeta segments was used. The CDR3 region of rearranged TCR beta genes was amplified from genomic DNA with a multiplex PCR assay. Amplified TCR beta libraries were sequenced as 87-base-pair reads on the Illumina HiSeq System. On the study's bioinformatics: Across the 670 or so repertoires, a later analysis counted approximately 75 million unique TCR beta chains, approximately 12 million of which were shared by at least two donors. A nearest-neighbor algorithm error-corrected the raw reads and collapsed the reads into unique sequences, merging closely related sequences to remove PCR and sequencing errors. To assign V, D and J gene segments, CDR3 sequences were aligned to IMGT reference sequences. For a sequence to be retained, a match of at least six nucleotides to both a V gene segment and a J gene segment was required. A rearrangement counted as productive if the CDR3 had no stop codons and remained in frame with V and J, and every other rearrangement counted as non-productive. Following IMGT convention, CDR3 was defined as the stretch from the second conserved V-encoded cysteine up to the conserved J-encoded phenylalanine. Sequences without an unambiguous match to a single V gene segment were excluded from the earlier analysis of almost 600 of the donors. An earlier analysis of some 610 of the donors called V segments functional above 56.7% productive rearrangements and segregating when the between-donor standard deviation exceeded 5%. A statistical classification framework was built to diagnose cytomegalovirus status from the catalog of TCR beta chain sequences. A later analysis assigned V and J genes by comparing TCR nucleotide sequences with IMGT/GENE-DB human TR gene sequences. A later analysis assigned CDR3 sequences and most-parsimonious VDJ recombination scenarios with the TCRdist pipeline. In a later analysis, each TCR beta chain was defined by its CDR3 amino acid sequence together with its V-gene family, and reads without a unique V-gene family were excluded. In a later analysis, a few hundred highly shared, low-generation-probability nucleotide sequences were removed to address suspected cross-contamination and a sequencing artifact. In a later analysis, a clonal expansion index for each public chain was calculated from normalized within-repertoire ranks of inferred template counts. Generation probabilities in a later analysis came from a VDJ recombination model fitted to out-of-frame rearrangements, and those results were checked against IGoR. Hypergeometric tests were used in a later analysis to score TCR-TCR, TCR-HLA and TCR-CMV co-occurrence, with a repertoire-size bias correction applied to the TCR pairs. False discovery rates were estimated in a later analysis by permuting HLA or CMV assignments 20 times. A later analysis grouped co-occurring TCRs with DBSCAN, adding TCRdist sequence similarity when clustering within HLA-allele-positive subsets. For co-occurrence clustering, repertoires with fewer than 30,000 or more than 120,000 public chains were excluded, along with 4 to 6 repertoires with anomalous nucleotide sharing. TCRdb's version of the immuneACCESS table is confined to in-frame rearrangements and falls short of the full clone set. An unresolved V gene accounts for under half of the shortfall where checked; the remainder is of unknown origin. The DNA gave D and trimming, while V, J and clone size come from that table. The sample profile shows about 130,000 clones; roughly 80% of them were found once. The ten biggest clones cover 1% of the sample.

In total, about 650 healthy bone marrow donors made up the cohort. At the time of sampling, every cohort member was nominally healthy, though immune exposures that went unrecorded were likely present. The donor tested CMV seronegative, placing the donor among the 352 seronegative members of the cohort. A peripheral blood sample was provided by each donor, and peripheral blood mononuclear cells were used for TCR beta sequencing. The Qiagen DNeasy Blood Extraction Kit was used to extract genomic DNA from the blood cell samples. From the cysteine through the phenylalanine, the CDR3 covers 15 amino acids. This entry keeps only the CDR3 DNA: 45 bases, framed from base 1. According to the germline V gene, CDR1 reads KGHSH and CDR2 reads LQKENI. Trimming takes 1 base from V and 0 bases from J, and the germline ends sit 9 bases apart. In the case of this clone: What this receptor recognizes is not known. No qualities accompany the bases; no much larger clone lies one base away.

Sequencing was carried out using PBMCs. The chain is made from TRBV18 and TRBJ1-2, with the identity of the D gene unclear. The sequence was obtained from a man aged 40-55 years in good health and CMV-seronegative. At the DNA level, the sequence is TGTGCCAGCTCACCACAACAGTTTTCTAACTATGGCTACACCTTC. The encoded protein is CASSPQQFSNYGYTF.